This T cell receptor (beta chain) was documented in a study of T cell changes during pregnancy in multiple sclerosis. The CDR3 extends over 14 amino acids. From germline, CDR1 is SGDLS and CDR2 YYNGEE. The V and J ends lost 0 bases and 9 bases respectively, with 10 bases between them. Some clones are missing from TCRdb's copy, which holds only in-frame ones; the method was immunoSEQ multiplex PCR. The sample lists over 85,000 clones; approximately 90% were seen once. The chain uses TRBV9 and TRBJ1-6, with D uncertain. The clonotype comes from a female donor in good health, enrolled as a control in a pregnancy study. The sequencing here drew on peripheral blood, taken in the first trimester of pregnancy. The CDR3: CASSVGPSGSPLHF. DNA of the CDR3: TGTGCCAGCAGCGTAGGCCCCTCCGGTTCACCCCTCCACTTT.